Presented here are 14 T cell receptor beta chains from one specimen sequenced in a study of shared clonotypes between healthy human individuals. CD8 cells regarded as naive lacked CD45RO, were positively chosen for CCR7, and omitted terminally differentiated effector memory CD45RA+ cells. Profiled with immunoSEQ multiplex PCR; TCRdb holds only in-frame clones, not every one. The table lists about 610,000 clones, about 95% of them singletons. Source material: naive CD8+ T cells sorted from blood. The receptors derive from a woman in her thirties in good health.

The count of this clone is one. This chain uses TRBV28 with TRBJ2-5, with TRBD2 matching over 9 bases. Germline assignment: CDR1 MDHEN and CDR2 SYDVKM. Losses at the gene ends were 5 bases for V and 5 bases for J; bases not matched to a gene: 18. The CDR3 covers 18 residues. The chain's CDR3 is CASSLNLGVAGAQETQYF. As DNA, the CDR3 is TGTGCCAGCAGTCTAAACCTAGGAGTAGCGGGAGCTCAGGAGACCCAGTACTTC. The entire variable domain, with the rest obtained from reference TRBV28 and TRBJ2-5, is as follows: DVKVTQSSRYLVKRTGEKVFLECVQDMDHENMFWYRQDPGLGLRLIYFSYDVKMKEKGDIPEGYSVSREKKERFSLILESASTNQTSMYLCASSLNLGVAGAQETQYFGPGTRLLVL.

CDR3 in DNA: TGTGCCAGCAGTGCCGGGACAGGGGGTAGGGAGACCCAGTACTTC. Amino acid sequence: CASSAGTGGRETQYF. The chain employs TRBV5-4 and TRBJ2-5; 11 bases line up with TRBD1. V trimming: 5 bases; J trimming: 5 bases; junction bases outside the gene matches: 8. The germline CDR1 and CDR2 sequences are SGHNT and YYREEE (reference sequence). The CDR3 is 15 amino acids.

This chain connects TRBV7-6 to TRBJ2-2; 7 positions agree with TRBD2. The J segment lost 1 base and the V segment lost 3 bases, leaving 5 bases of the junction unmatched. Germline V gives CDR1 SGHVS, CDR2 FNYEAQ. The CDR3 is 16 residues long. CDR3 region: CASSLVIAGNTGELFF. CDR3 sequence (DNA): TGTGCCAGCAGCTTGGTAATAGCGGGGAACACCGGGGAGCTGTTTTTT.

V is TRBV4-1 and J is TRBJ2-7; a weak D match, TRBD1 (6 bases). This CDR3 region has 17 residues. The germline V gene encodes CDR1 MGHRA and CDR2 YSYEKL. V was shortened by 2 bases and J by 4 bases, with 21 bases between the two germline ends. Here the CDR3 reads CASSQSPRTGWDYEQYF. Written as DNA, the CDR3 is TGCGCCAGCAGCCAAAGTCCTCGCACAGGGTGGGATTACGAGCAGTACTTC.

The chain uses TRBV6-6 and TRBJ2-2, with a weak D call TRBD2 (5 bases). CDR1 and CDR2 from the germline V gene are MNHNY and SVGAGI (reference sequence). The CDR3 sequence is 15 residues long. Trimming took 0 bases from V and 7 from J, leaving 12 bases between them. CDR3 DNA sequence: TGTGCCAGCAGTTACTCGACGGGGTCGGGCGGGGAGCTGTTTTTT. Translated: CASSYSTGSGGELFF.

This chain links TRBV2 with TRBJ1-6; D remains ambiguous. There are 15 residues in the CDR3. Trimming took off 8 bases at V and 4 bases at J, with 15 bases between the two ends. Germline V gene sequence: CDR1 SNHLY, CDR2 FYNNEI. As DNA, the CDR3 is TGTGCCAGCTTCAGTGACACAGCGTATAATTCACCCCTCCACTTT. Its protein is CASFSDTAYNSPLHF. Supplemented by reference TRBV2 and TRBJ1-6, the full variable domain reads EPEVTQTPSHQVTQMGQEVILRCVPISNHLYFYWYRQILGQKVEFLVSFYNNEISEKSEIFDDQFSVERPDGSNFTLKIRSTKLEDSAMYFCASFSDTAYNSPLHFGNGTRLTVT.

The rearrangement links TRBV28 to TRBJ2-7; weak D call: TRBD1 (6 bases). The CDR3 totals 13 residues. Germline CDR1 MDHEN, CDR2 SYDVKM. Trimming took 3 bases from V and 5 from J, leaving 11 bases between them. CDR3 in amino acids: CASSFSGAHEQYF. The CDR3, as DNA: TGTGCCAGCAGTTTCTCAGGGGCCCACGAGCAGTACTTC.

The chain is built from TRBV7-9 and TRBJ2-7; 13 bases match TRBD2. This CDR3 has 17 amino acids. V was pared by 1 base and J by 3 bases, with 6 bases of the junction left unmatched. Germline V lookup: CDR1 SEHNR, CDR2 FQNEAQ (reference sequence). CDR3 amino acids: CASSLGFGLAGVYEQYF. In DNA, the CDR3 is TGTGCCAGCAGCTTAGGATTTGGACTAGCGGGAGTCTACGAGCAGTACTTC.

The CDR3 here is CASSLDEGEAGELFF. In nucleotides, the CDR3 is TGTGCCAGCAGCTTAGATGAGGGGGAGGCCGGGGAGCTGTTTTTT. J is TRBJ2-2 and V is TRBV11-2; possibly TRBD1 or TRBD2 for D (6 bases each). CDR3 length equals 15 residues. The V and J ends lost 0 bases and 6 bases respectively, with 11 bases between them. Germline V gene data show CDR1 as SGHAT and CDR2 as FQNNGV.

As regards this clone: In the same sample, other DNA sequences code for this CDR3. The rearrangement links TRBV9 to TRBJ2-7, with D tentatively TRBD1 or TRBD2 (5 bases each). V was trimmed by 0 bases and J by 6 bases, leaving 10 bases between them. Germline CDR1 SGDLS, CDR2 YYNGEE. CDR3 length: 13 residues. CDR3 residues: CASSVAWGTEQYF. As DNA, the CDR3 is TGTGCCAGCAGCGTAGCTTGGGGGACCGAGCAGTACTTC.

The chain uses TRBV7-9 and TRBJ2-1, with D possibly TRBD2 on 5 matching bases. CDR1 SEHNR and CDR2 FQNEAQ come from the germline V gene (reference sequence). V lost 5 bases and J 2 bases, leaving 13 bases between the germline ends. CDR3 length: 15 residues. The CDR3 reads CASSTPGIAYNEQFF. Written as DNA, the CDR3 is TGTGCCAGCAGCACCCCGGGGATAGCCTACAATGAGCAGTTCTTC.

This sequence joins TRBV28 and TRBJ1-2; D is perhaps TRBD1 (6 bases). V lost 5 bases, J lost 1 base, and 14 bases lay in between. Germline V gene data show CDR1 as MDHEN and CDR2 as SYDVKM. The CDR3 has 15 amino acids. For the CDR3, the DNA is TGTGCCAGCAGTCGGGACATCCAGGATAACTATGGCTACACCTTC. Protein: CASSRDIQDNYGYTF.

The chain couples TRBV2 to TRBJ1-1; TRBD1 matches at 8 bases. The CDR3 spans 16 residues. Germline assignment: CDR1 SNHLY and CDR2 FYNNEI. After removal of 7 bases from V and 3 bases from J, the junction contained 13 bases not matched to a gene. CDR3 amino acids: CASKGRADRGDTEAFF. The CDR3 DNA reads TGTGCCAGCAAAGGGCGCGCTGACAGGGGAGACACTGAAGCTTTCTTT.

This rearrangement joins TRBV29-1 to TRBJ2-1; D may match TRBD1 or TRBD2 (5 bases each). From germline, CDR1 is SQVTM and CDR2 ANQGSEA. Trimming removed 0 bases at V and 3 bases at J, with 9 bases between. The CDR3 loop spans 14 amino acids. CDR3 bases: TGCAGCGTTGAAGATGGGGACGGCTACAATGAGCAGTTCTTC. Residues: CSVEDGDGYNEQFF.